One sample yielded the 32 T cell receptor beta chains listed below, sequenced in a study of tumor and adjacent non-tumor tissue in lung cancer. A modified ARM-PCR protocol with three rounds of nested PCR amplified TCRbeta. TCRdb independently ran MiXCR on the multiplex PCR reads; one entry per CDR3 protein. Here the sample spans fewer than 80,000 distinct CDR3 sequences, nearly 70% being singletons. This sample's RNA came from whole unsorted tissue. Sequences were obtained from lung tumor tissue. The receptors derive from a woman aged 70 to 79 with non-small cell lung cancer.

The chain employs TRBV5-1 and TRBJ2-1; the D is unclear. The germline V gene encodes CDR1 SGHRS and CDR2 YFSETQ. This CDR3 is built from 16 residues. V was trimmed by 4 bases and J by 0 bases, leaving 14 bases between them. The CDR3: CASSRNKMSSYNEQFF. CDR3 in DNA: TGCGCCAGCAGCCGTAACAAAATGAGCTCCTACAATGAGCAGTTCTTC.

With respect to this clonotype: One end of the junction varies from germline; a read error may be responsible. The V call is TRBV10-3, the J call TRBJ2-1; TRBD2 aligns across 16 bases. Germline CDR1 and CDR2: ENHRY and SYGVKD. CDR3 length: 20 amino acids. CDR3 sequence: CVIRSEPGLAGGSSYNEQFF. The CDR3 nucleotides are TGTGTCATCAGATCTGAACCGGGACTAGCGGGGGGGAGTTCCTACAATGAGCAGTTCTTC.

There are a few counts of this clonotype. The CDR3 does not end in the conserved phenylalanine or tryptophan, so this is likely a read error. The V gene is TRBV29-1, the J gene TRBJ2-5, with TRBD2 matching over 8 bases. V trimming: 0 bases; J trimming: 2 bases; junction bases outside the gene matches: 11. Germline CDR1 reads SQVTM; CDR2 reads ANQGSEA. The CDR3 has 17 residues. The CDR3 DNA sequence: TGCAGCGTTGAAGAGAGGGTCAGCGGGAGTTATCAAGAGACCCAGTACTGC. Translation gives CSVEERVSGSYQETQYC.

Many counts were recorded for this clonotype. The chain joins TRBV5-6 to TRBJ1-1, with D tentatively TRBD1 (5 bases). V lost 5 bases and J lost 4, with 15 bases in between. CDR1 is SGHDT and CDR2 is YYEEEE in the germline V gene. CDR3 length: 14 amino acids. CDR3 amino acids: CASRPGRWITEAFF. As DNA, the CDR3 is TGTGCCAGCAGACCAGGGAGGTGGATCACTGAAGCTTTCTTT.

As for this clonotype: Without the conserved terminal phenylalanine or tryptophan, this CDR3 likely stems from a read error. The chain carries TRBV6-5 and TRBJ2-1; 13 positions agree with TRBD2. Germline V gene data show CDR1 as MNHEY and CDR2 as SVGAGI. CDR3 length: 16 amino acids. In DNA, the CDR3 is TGTGCCAGCAGCAGACTAGCGGGAGGTTCCTACTATGAGCAGTTCTCC. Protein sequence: CASSRLAGGSYYEQFS.

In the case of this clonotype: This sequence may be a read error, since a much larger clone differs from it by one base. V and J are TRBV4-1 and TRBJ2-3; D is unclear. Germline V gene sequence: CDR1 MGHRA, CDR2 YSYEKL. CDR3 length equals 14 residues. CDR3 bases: TGCGCCAGCAGCCAAGACACTGTCACAGATACGCTGTATTTT. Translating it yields CASSQDTVTDTLYF.

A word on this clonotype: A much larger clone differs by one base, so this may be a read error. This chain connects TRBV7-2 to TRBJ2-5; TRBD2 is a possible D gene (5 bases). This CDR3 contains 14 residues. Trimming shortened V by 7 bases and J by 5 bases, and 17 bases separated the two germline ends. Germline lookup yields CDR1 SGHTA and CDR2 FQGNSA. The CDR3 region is CASNHEAGGETQYF. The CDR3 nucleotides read TGTGCCAGCAACCACGAGGCGGGCGGGGAGACCCAGTACTTC.

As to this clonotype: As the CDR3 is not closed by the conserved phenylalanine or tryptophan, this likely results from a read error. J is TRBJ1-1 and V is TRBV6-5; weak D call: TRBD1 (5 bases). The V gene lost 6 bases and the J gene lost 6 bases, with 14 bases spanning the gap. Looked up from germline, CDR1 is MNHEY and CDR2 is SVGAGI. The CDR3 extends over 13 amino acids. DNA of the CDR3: TGTGCCAGCAGACCCCTTAACAGGCCTGAAGCTTTCTTA. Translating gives CASRPLNRPEAFL.

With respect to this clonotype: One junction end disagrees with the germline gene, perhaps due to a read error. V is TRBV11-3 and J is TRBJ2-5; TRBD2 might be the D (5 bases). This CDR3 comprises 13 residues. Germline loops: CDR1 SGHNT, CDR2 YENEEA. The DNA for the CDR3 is TGTGCCAGCAGCTTAAGCGAGGAGGAGACCCAGTGCTTC. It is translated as CASSLSEEETQCF.

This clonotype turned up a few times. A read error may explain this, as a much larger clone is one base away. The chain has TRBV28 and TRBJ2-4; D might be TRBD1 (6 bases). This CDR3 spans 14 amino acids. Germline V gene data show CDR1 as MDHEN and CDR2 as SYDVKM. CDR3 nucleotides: TGTGCCAGCAGGGACAGTCTAGCCAAAAACATTCGGTACTTC. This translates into CASRDSLAKNIRYF.

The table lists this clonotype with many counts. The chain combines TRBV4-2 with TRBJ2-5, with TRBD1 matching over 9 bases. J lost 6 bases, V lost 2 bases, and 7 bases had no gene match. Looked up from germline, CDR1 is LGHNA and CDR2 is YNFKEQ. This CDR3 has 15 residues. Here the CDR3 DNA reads TGTGCCAGCAGCCAATCCACAGGGGGCAAAAAGACCCAGTACTTC. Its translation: CASSQSTGGKKTQYF.

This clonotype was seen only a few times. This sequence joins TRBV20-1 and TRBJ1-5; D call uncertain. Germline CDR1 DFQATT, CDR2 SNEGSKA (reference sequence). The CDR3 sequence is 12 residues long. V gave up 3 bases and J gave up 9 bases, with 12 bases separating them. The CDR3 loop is CSASLTSRPQHF. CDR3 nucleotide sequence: TGCAGTGCTAGTTTGACCTCACGGCCCCAGCATTTT.

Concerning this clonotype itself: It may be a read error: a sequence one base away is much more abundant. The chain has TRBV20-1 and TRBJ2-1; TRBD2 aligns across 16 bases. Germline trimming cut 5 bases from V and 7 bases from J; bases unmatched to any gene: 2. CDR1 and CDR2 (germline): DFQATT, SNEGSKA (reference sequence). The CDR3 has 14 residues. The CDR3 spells CSAGGLAGGNEQFF. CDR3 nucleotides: TGCAGTGCTGGGGGACTAGCGGGAGGGAATGAGCAGTTCTTC.

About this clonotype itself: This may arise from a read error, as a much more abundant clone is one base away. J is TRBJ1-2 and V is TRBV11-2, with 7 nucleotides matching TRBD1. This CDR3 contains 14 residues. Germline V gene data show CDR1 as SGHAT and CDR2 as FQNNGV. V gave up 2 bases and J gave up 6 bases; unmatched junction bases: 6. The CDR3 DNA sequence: TGTGCCAGCAGCTTACCGACAGGGAATGATGGCTACACCTTC. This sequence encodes CASSLPTGNDGYTF.

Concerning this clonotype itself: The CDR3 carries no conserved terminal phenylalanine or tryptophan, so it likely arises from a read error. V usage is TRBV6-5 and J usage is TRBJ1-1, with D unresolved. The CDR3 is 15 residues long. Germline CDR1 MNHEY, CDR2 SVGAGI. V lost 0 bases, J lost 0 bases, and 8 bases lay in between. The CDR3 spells CASSYSMVLNTEAFS. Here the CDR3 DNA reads TGTGCCAGCAGTTACTCCATGGTCCTGAACACTGAAGCTTTCTCT.

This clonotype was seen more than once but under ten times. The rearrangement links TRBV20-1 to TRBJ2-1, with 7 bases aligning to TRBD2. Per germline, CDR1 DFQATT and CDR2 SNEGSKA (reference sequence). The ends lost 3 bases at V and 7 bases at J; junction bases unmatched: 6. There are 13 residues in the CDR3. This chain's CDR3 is CSARGLKGNEQFF. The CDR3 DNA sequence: TGCAGTGCTAGGGGACTAAAGGGTAATGAGCAGTTCTTC.

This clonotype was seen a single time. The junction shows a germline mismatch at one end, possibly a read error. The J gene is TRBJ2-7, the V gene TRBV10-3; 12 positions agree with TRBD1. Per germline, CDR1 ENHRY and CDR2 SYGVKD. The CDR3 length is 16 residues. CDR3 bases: TGTGCCATCAGGTGTGGAACCGGGACAGGGGGCTACGAGCAGTATTTC. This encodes CAIRCGTGTGGYEQYF.

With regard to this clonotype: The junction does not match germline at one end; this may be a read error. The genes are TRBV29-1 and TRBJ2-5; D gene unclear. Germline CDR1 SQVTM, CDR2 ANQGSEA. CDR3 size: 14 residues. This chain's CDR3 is CSVEDLTHQEIQYF. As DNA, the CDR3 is TGCAGCGTTGAAGATCTGACCCACCAAGAGATCCAGTATTTC.

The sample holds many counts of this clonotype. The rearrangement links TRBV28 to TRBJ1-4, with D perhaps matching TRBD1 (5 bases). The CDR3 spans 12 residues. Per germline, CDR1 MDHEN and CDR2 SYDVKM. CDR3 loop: CASGAQNEKLFF. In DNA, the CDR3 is TGTGCAAGTGGGGCCCAAAATGAAAAACTGTTTTTT.

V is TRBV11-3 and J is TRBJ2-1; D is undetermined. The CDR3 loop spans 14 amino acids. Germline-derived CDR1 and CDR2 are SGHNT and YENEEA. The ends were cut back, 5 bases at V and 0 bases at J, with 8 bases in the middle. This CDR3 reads CASSPESSYNEQFF. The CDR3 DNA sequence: TGTGCCAGCAGCCCCGAAAGCTCCTACAATGAGCAGTTCTTC.

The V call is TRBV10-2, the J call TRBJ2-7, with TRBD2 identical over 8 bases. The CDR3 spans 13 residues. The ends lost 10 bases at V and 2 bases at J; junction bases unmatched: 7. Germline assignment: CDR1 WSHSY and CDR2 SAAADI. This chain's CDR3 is CATTSGCTYEQYF. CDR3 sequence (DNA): TGCGCCACTACTAGCGGATGCACCTACGAGCAGTACTTC.

The CDR3 DNA reads TGCTGCGCCCGTACCCAGGGGAACGGGAACTATGATACGCAGTATTTT. It is translated as CCARTQGNGNYDTQYF. This chain uses TRBV29-1 with TRBJ2-3; tentatively, D is TRBD1 (6 bases). CDR3 size: 16 residues. Germline CDR1 and CDR2: SQVTM and ANQGSEA.

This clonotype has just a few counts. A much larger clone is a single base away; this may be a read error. The CDR3 is CPSSFWSASGFSYEQYF. The DNA for the CDR3 is TGTCCCAGCAGCTTCTGGTCTGCTTCAGGGTTTTCCTACGAGCAGTACTTC. V gene TRBV7-9 combines with J gene TRBJ2-7; the D gene is possibly TRBD1 (5 bases). CDR1 and CDR2 from the germline V gene are SEHNR and FQNEAQ (reference sequence). The CDR3 sequence is 17 residues long.

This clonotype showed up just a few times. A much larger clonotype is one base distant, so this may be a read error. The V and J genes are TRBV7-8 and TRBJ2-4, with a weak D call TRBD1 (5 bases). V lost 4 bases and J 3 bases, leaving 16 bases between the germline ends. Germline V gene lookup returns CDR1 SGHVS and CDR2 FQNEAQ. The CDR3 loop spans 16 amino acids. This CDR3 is CASSSLLRGVKNIQYF. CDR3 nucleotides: TGTGCCAGCAGCTCACTACTTAGGGGCGTCAAAAACATTCAGTACTTC. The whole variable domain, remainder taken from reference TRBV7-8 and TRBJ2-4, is GAGVSQSPRYKVAKRGQDVALRCDPISGHVSLFWYQQALGQGPEFLTYFQNEAQLDKSGLPSDRFFAERPEGSVSTLKIQRTQQEDSAVYLCASSSLLRGVKNIQYFGAGTRLSVL.

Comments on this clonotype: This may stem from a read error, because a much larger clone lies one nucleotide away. DNA for the CDR3: TGCGCCAGCAGCCCCCACAGCAATTCACCCTTCCACTTT. Encoded protein: CASSPHSNSPFHF. V and J are TRBV5-1 and TRBJ1-6; no clear D. Germline CDR1 SGHRS, CDR2 YFSETQ. The CDR3 has 13 residues.

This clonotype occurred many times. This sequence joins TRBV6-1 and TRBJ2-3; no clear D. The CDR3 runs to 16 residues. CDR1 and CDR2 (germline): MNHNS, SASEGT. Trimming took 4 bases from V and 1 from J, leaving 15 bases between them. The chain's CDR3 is CASSAYELAGTDTQYF. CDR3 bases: TGTGCCAGCAGTGCGTATGAACTCGCAGGCACAGATACGCAGTATTTT.

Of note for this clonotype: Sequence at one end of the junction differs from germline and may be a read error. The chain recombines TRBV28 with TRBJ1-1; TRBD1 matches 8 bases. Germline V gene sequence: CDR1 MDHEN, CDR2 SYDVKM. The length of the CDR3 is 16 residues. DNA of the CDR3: TGTGCCGGCAGTTTGGGCAGGGGGCGATTCGACACTGAAGCTTTCTTT. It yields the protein CAGSLGRGRFDTEAFF.

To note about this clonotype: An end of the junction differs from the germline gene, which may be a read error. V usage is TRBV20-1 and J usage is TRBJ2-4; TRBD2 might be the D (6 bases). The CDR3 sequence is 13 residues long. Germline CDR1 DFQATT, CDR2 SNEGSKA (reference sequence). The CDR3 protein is CSAGGIAKNIQYF. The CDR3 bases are TGCAGTGCTGGGGGGATAGCCAAAAACATTCAATACTTC.

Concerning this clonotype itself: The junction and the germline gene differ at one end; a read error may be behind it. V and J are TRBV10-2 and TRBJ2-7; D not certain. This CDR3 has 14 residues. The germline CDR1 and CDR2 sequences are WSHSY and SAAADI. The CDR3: CASSALGLIRQQYF. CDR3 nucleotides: TGTGCCAGCAGTGCGCTAGGGCTTATTCGACAGCAGTACTTC.

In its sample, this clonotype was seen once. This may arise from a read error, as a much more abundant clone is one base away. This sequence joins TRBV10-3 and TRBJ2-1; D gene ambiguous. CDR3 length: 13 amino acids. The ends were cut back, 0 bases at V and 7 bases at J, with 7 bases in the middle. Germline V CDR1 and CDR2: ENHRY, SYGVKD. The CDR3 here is CAISESERNEQFF. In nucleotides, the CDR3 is TGTGCCATCAGTGAGTCTGAAAGGAATGAGCAGTTCTTC.

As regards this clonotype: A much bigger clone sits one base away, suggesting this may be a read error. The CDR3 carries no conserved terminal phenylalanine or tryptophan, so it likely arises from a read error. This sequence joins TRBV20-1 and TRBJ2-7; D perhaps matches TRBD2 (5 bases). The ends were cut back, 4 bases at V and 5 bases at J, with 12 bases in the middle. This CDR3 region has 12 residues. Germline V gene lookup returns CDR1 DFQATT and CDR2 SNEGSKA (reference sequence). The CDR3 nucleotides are TGCAGTGCTACCGGACTCCCGGACGAGCAGTACCTC. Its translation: CSATGLPDEQYL.

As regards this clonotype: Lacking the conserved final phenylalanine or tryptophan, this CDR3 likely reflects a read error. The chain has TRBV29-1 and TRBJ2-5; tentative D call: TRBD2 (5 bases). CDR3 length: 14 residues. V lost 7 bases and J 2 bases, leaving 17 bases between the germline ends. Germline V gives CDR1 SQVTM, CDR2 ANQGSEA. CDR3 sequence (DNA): TGCAGCGCCCAACCCGGGATGGCTCAAGAGACCCAGTACGTC. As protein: CSAQPGMAQETQYV.